The entry below gives a single T cell receptor beta chain sequence along with its context. Its antigen remains undetermined. There are no base qualities to consult, and no much larger clone falls within one base. The CDR3 runs 14 residues from the cysteine to the phenylalanine. Only the CDR3 part of the read is kept: 42 bases, read in frame from the first base. CDR1 and CDR2 were assigned from the germline V gene as MNHNS and SASEGT. Trimming leaves V shorter by 0 bases and J shorter by 5 bases, with the junction holding 2 bases beyond the gene matches. The data stem from a study of blood T cell repertoires in COVID-19 (dated by TCRdb to 2020 to 2021). With respect to the entire study: Collaborator samples came from the United States, Italy and Spain and covered acute and convalescent phases of COVID-19. The prospective study material was composed of cDNA or gDNA derived from T cells, B-cell-depleted T cells, or PBMCs. The dataset comprised deeply sampled blood TCRbeta repertoires from subjects exposed to, actively infected with, or recovered from COVID-19. The repertoires were released in a freely available public database meant as a resource for research on the immune response to SARS-CoV-2. The samples were drawn from two sources: the first 160 participants of the ongoing ImmuneRACE study, and 1,200 or so subjects contributed by 6 global collaborators. The sample metadata nearly always contained a de-identified subject ID, COVID-19 status, age in years and sex. Where available, HLA class I and class II types were obtained from metadata supplied by the sample provider rather than from assay-based typing. What the authors observed across the whole study: The amount of clinical and demographic metadata varied by source and participant and was provided uncurated.

TCRbeta CDR3 regions were amplified from genomic DNA using the immunoSEQ Assay, a bias-controlled multiplex PCR. The original methods were these. The number of nucleated cells in each sample was estimated from the amplification of reference gene primers within the assay. To quantify the absolute abundance of each unique TCRbeta CDR3 rearrangement, sequence reads were collapsed and filtered. For each sample, productive Simpson clonality was calculated as the square root of Simpson's diversity index over productive rearrangements. TCRdb retrieved this table from immuneACCESS and kept in-frame rearrangements only. Not all clones are present; in checked studies, unresolved V genes account for under half, and no reason is known for the remainder. V, J and clone size reflect that table, while D and trimming were determined from the DNA. This sample comprises about 400,000 clones, around 86% of them detected only once. The ten largest clones take up about 2.9% of the sample.

Whole blood was collected in K2EDTA tubes by collaborating institutions according to the institutions' own protocols. Collaborator samples were shipped for TCRbeta analysis as frozen whole blood, isolated PBMCs, or DNA extracted from either sample type. The sequenced material came from peripheral blood. This receptor was taken from a human donor in a cohort sampled during active COVID-19. The chain was built from TRBV6-1 and TRBJ2-5, with 8 central nucleotides matching TRBD2. CDR3 protein: CASSEARGVETQYF. The DNA is TGTGCCAGCAGTGAAGCGCGGGGGGTGGAGACCCAGTACTTC.